These T cell receptor beta chains were read from a single sample in a study of blood T cell repertoires in COVID-19. Sequencing used immunoSEQ multiplex PCR; TCRdb keeps in-frame clones, though not all of them. The sample consists of roughly 200,000 clones, 85% to 90% of them appearing once. The sequencing input was peripheral blood. These TCRs come from a man younger than 35 with active or convalescent COVID-19. Each CDR3 is given with its conserved first and last residue. Fields, in order: J gene, clone size, V gene, D gene, CDR3 DNA, CDR3 protein. A D gene is named only where the DNA matches it firmly. Clone size appears in some rows only: once, few, many, or a class for an expanded clone.

j_gene: TRBJ1-1; abundance: .; v_gene: TRBV2; d_gene: .; CDR3nt: TGTGCCAGCAACGGGCGGGCGGACACTGAAGCTTTCTTT; CDR3aa: CASNGRADTEAFF
j_gene: TRBJ2-7; abundance: .; v_gene: TRBV28; d_gene: TRBD1; CDR3nt: TGTGCCAGCTCGAACAGGGGGCCGTACGAGCAGTACTTC; CDR3aa: CASSNRGPYEQYF
j_gene: TRBJ1-5; abundance: .; v_gene: TRBV30; d_gene: .; CDR3nt: TGTGCCTGGAGTGAATTAGCCCATCAGCCCCAGCATTTT; CDR3aa: CAWSELAHQPQHF
j_gene: TRBJ1-1; abundance: .; v_gene: TRBV29-1; d_gene: .; CDR3nt: TGCAGCGTAGAAGCTCTTTTTGCAGCTGAAGCTTTCTTT; CDR3aa: CSVEALFAAEAFF
j_gene: TRBJ2-1; abundance: .; v_gene: TRBV7-2; d_gene: TRBD2; CDR3nt: TGTGCCAGCAGCCCCTACTCCCCGGGACTACCAGAGTACAATGAGCAGTTCTTC; CDR3aa: CASSPYSPGLPEYNEQFF
j_gene: TRBJ2-7; abundance: .; v_gene: TRBV19; d_gene: TRBD2; CDR3nt: TGTGCCAGTAGTATTAGGGGCGCGGGAGGCCTTTCCTACGAGCAGTACTTC; CDR3aa: CASSIRGAGGLSYEQYF
j_gene: TRBJ2-7; abundance: .; v_gene: TRBV7-2; d_gene: .; CDR3nt: TGTGCCAGCAGCTTAGATTCAGGGGACTCCTACGAGCAGTACTTC; CDR3aa: CASSLDSGDSYEQYF
j_gene: TRBJ2-7; abundance: .; v_gene: TRBV19; d_gene: .; CDR3nt: TGTGCCAGTAGTCCCGGACATAAATACGAGCAGTACTTC; CDR3aa: CASSPGHKYEQYF
j_gene: TRBJ1-1; abundance: .; v_gene: TRBV6-5; d_gene: TRBD1; CDR3nt: TGTGCCAGCAGTAAGACAGGGTCCACTGAAGCTTTCTTT; CDR3aa: CASSKTGSTEAFF
j_gene: TRBJ2-1; abundance: .; v_gene: TRBV19; d_gene: TRBD2; CDR3nt: TGTGCCAGTAGTATAGATCGTCAAGGACTAGCGGCGCAAAATGAGCAGTTCTTC; CDR3aa: CASSIDRQGLAAQNEQFF
j_gene: TRBJ2-1; abundance: .; v_gene: TRBV10-3; d_gene: TRBD2; CDR3nt: TGTGCCATCAGTGAGTCCGGGACTAGCACCAATGAGCAGTTCTTC; CDR3aa: CAISESGTSTNEQFF
j_gene: TRBJ1-5; abundance: .; v_gene: TRBV11-3; d_gene: TRBD1; CDR3nt: TGTGCCAGCCTTGACAGGGATCGCAATCAGCCCCAGCATTTT; CDR3aa: CASLDRDRNQPQHF
j_gene: TRBJ2-2; abundance: .; v_gene: TRBV5-1; d_gene: TRBD2; CDR3nt: TGCGCCAGCAGCCACAGGACTAGCGGGAGTTCCGGGGAGCTGTTTTTT; CDR3aa: CASSHRTSGSSGELFF
j_gene: TRBJ1-2; abundance: .; v_gene: TRBV21-1; d_gene: .; CDR3nt: TGTGCCAGCAGCAAGGATTTCGCGACAGACTTTTCTGGCTACACCTTC; CDR3aa: CASSKDFATDFSGYTF
j_gene: TRBJ1-2; abundance: .; v_gene: TRBV6-5; d_gene: .; CDR3nt: TGTGCCAGCAGTTACTCGAAACGGAACTATGGCTACACCTTC; CDR3aa: CASSYSKRNYGYTF
j_gene: TRBJ1-2; abundance: few; v_gene: TRBV6-1; d_gene: .; CDR3nt: TGTGCCAGCAGTGAAGCCATGGGGGGAGTCCAGTTGTATGGCTACACCTTC; CDR3aa: CASSEAMGGVQLYGYTF
j_gene: TRBJ1-5; abundance: .; v_gene: TRBV2; d_gene: .; CDR3nt: TGTGCCAGCAGTGATCCGAGCAATCAGCCCCAGCATTTT; CDR3aa: CASSDPSNQPQHF
j_gene: TRBJ2-3; abundance: .; v_gene: TRBV19; d_gene: .; CDR3nt: TGTGCCAGTAGTATATCGCAGGGAGATACGCAGTATTTT; CDR3aa: CASSISQGDTQYF
j_gene: TRBJ2-3; abundance: .; v_gene: TRBV9; d_gene: .; CDR3nt: TGTGCCAGCAGCCCCGGGGCAGATACGCAGTATTTT; CDR3aa: CASSPGADTQYF
j_gene: TRBJ1-5; abundance: .; v_gene: TRBV7-2; d_gene: .; CDR3nt: TGTGCCAGCAGCCCTTTTAGACAGGACAATCAGCCCCAGCATTTT; CDR3aa: CASSPFRQDNQPQHF
j_gene: TRBJ2-4; abundance: .; v_gene: TRBV28; d_gene: .; CDR3nt: TGTGCCAGCAGTAAGAACCTCGCGGGGGCCAAAAACATTCAGTACTTC; CDR3aa: CASSKNLAGAKNIQYF
j_gene: TRBJ2-5; abundance: .; v_gene: TRBV6-6; d_gene: TRBD1; CDR3nt: TGTGCCAGCAGGTGGGGACAGGTGGAGGAGACCCAGTACTTC; CDR3aa: CASRWGQVEETQYF
j_gene: TRBJ1-4; abundance: .; v_gene: TRBV4-1; d_gene: TRBD1; CDR3nt: TGCGCCAGCAGTCGAGATTTTGGGACAGGGGCAAAACTGTTTTTT; CDR3aa: CASSRDFGTGAKLFF
j_gene: TRBJ2-3; abundance: .; v_gene: TRBV4-3; d_gene: TRBD2; CDR3nt: TGCGCCAGCAGCCAAGAATGGTCCCTAGCGGGAGCTGGAGATACGCAGTATTTT; CDR3aa: CASSQEWSLAGAGDTQYF
j_gene: TRBJ1-2; abundance: .; v_gene: TRBV5-6; d_gene: .; CDR3nt: TGTGCCAGCAGCTCAACACCTAACTATGGCTACACCTTC; CDR3aa: CASSSTPNYGYTF
j_gene: TRBJ1-2; abundance: .; v_gene: TRBV27; d_gene: .; CDR3nt: TGTGCCAGCAGTTTATCGAGCAGGGGACGGTATGGCTACACCTTC; CDR3aa: CASSLSSRGRYGYTF
j_gene: TRBJ1-5; abundance: .; v_gene: TRBV10-3; d_gene: TRBD1; CDR3nt: TGTGCCATCAGTGACCCACAGGGGGCGGGGGGCAATCAGCCCCAGCATTTT; CDR3aa: CAISDPQGAGGNQPQHF
j_gene: TRBJ1-2; abundance: few; v_gene: TRBV6-5; d_gene: .; CDR3nt: TGTGCCAGCAGTTACTCGGCAGGCAGCCATTTTGGCTACACCTTC; CDR3aa: CASSYSAGSHFGYTF
j_gene: TRBJ2-1; abundance: .; v_gene: TRBV3-1/TRBV3-2; d_gene: TRBD2; CDR3nt: TGTGCCAGCAGCCAGGGACTAGCGGGAATAACGGAAAAGCAGTTCTTC; CDR3aa: CASSQGLAGITEKQFF
j_gene: TRBJ1-2; abundance: .; v_gene: TRBV2; d_gene: TRBD1; CDR3nt: TGTGCCAGCAGTGAAAGGGGACAGGGGGCCTATGGCTACACCTTC; CDR3aa: CASSERGQGAYGYTF
j_gene: TRBJ2-5; abundance: .; v_gene: TRBV11-2; d_gene: .; CDR3nt: TGTGCCAGCAGCCCCGTGAGCGGACGACAACAAGAGACCCAGTACTTC; CDR3aa: CASSPVSGRQQETQYF
j_gene: TRBJ1-4; abundance: .; v_gene: TRBV28; d_gene: .; CDR3nt: TGTGCCAGCAGCACCCCCCAGGGTAATGAAAAACTGTTTTTT; CDR3aa: CASSTPQGNEKLFF
j_gene: TRBJ2-5; abundance: .; v_gene: TRBV5-1; d_gene: TRBD1; CDR3nt: TGCGCCAGCAGCTTCGGGACAGGGGTTCCAGAGACCCAGTACTTC; CDR3aa: CASSFGTGVPETQYF
j_gene: TRBJ2-3; abundance: .; v_gene: TRBV6-5; d_gene: TRBD1; CDR3nt: TGTGCCAGCAGGCTGACAGGGGCCACGGGGGATACGCAGTATTTT; CDR3aa: CASRLTGATGDTQYF
j_gene: TRBJ2-7; abundance: .; v_gene: TRBV5-4; d_gene: TRBD1; CDR3nt: TGTGCCAGCAGCTTGGTCGGGACAGGGCATGATCCATACGAGCAGTACTTC; CDR3aa: CASSLVGTGHDPYEQYF
j_gene: TRBJ2-5; abundance: .; v_gene: TRBV14; d_gene: TRBD2; CDR3nt: TGTGCCAGCAGCCGCCGGGAAGCGGGATCCCGAGCAGCCCAGTACTTC; CDR3aa: CASSRREAGSRAAQYF
j_gene: TRBJ1-1; abundance: few; v_gene: TRBV11-3; d_gene: .; CDR3nt: TGTGCCAGCAGCTTAGATACCGCAGGGAAAGCTTTCTTT; CDR3aa: CASSLDTAGKAFF
j_gene: TRBJ1-1; abundance: .; v_gene: TRBV28; d_gene: TRBD1; CDR3nt: TGTGCCAGCAGCCCACCGGGCAGGGGGCCCCAGGACACTGAAGCTTTCTTT; CDR3aa: CASSPPGRGPQDTEAFF
j_gene: TRBJ1-2; abundance: .; v_gene: TRBV6-1; d_gene: TRBD1; CDR3nt: TGTGCCAGCAGTGAAAATGGAGGGACAGGGGCTAACTATGGCTACACCTTC; CDR3aa: CASSENGGTGANYGYTF
j_gene: TRBJ1-6; abundance: few; v_gene: TRBV5-6; d_gene: .; CDR3nt: TGTGCCAGCAGCTCAAGCATGAGCTCCTATAATTCACCCCTCCACTTT; CDR3aa: CASSSSMSSYNSPLHF
j_gene: TRBJ2-3; abundance: .; v_gene: TRBV7-9; d_gene: .; CDR3nt: TGTGCCAGCAGTAGCGCAGATACTAGCACAGATACGCAGTATTTT; CDR3aa: CASSSADTSTDTQYF
j_gene: TRBJ2-1; abundance: .; v_gene: TRBV7-2; d_gene: TRBD2; CDR3nt: TGTGCCAGCAGCTTAGATTGGACTAGCGGGGAACCACTCTTC; CDR3aa: CASSLDWTSGEPLF
j_gene: TRBJ2-3; abundance: .; v_gene: TRBV19; d_gene: .; CDR3nt: TGTGCCAGTAGTGTTTCGGGACTCCACCCAGATACGCAGTATTTT; CDR3aa: CASSVSGLHPDTQYF
j_gene: TRBJ2-1; abundance: .; v_gene: TRBV19; d_gene: .; CDR3nt: TGTGCCAGTAGCACCGTGCAGGGCAATGAGCAGTTCTTC; CDR3aa: CASSTVQGNEQFF
j_gene: TRBJ2-3; abundance: .; v_gene: TRBV28; d_gene: .; CDR3nt: TGTGCCAGCAACAGACTAGTGGCAGATACGCAGTATTTT; CDR3aa: CASNRLVADTQYF
j_gene: TRBJ2-5; abundance: once; v_gene: TRBV9; d_gene: .; CDR3nt: TGTGCCAGCAGCCGGACTATTACGGAGACCCAGTACTTC; CDR3aa: CASSRTITETQYF
j_gene: TRBJ2-7; abundance: .; v_gene: TRBV6-2/TRBV6-3; d_gene: TRBD2; CDR3nt: TGTGCCAGCAGTTACGGGACTAGCGGCTACGAGCAGTACTTC; CDR3aa: CASSYGTSGYEQYF
j_gene: TRBJ1-5; abundance: few; v_gene: TRBV10-3; d_gene: .; CDR3nt: TGTGCCATCAGTGAATCGGGTCAGCGGCAGCCCCAGCATTTT; CDR3aa: CAISESGQRQPQHF
j_gene: TRBJ2-7; abundance: .; v_gene: TRBV19; d_gene: .; CDR3nt: TGTGCCAGTGCAAGACAGGACGCCTACGAGCAGTACTTC; CDR3aa: CASARQDAYEQYF
j_gene: TRBJ1-5; abundance: few; v_gene: TRBV6-5; d_gene: TRBD1; CDR3nt: TGTGCCAGCAGTTCGGACAGGGGCGATCAGCCCCAGCATTTT; CDR3aa: CASSSDRGDQPQHF
j_gene: TRBJ2-3; abundance: .; v_gene: TRBV2; d_gene: .; CDR3nt: TGTGCCAGCAGTGAAGCGCCGGGTAGTTCTCTAGATACGCAGTATTTT; CDR3aa: CASSEAPGSSLDTQYF
j_gene: TRBJ1-2; abundance: .; v_gene: TRBV28; d_gene: .; CDR3nt: TGTGCCAGCAGTTTCCCCACGACAGCAAATAACTATGGCTACACCTTC; CDR3aa: CASSFPTTANNYGYTF
j_gene: TRBJ1-4; abundance: .; v_gene: TRBV24-1; d_gene: .; CDR3nt: TGTGCCACCAGTGGGACAGACAAGGCCAATGAAAAACTGTTTTTT; CDR3aa: CATSGTDKANEKLFF
j_gene: TRBJ1-1; abundance: .; v_gene: TRBV11-2; d_gene: TRBD1; CDR3nt: TGTGCCAGCAGCTTCGGAGGGACAGCGAACACTGAAGCTTTCTTT; CDR3aa: CASSFGGTANTEAFF
j_gene: TRBJ1-2; abundance: .; v_gene: TRBV29-1; d_gene: .; CDR3nt: TGCAGCGTCGACAGGAGCAACTATGGCTACACCTTC; CDR3aa: CSVDRSNYGYTF
j_gene: TRBJ1-4; abundance: .; v_gene: TRBV27; d_gene: .; CDR3nt: TGTGCCAGCAGTTTAGCGGGTGGGTTCGAAAAACTGTTTTTT; CDR3aa: CASSLAGGFEKLFF
j_gene: TRBJ2-1; abundance: .; v_gene: TRBV19; d_gene: TRBD2; CDR3nt: TGTGCCAGTAGTTCGCCTGCGACGGGGACTAGCGGGAGGATCGGGAATGAGCAGTTCTTC; CDR3aa: CASSSPATGTSGRIGNEQFF